The next 5 T cell receptor beta chains were all read from a single sample in a study of T-cell reconstitution after alpha-beta-depleted transplantation in children. Unique molecular identifiers were used in preparing the TCRbeta library. TCRdb re-called the PCR reads through MiXCR, storing one row per CDR3 protein. Among some 290,000 distinct CDR3 sequences listed, around 20% were seen once. Sample: PBMCs, mostly from graft donor cells, taken 180 days after TCRalphabeta/CD19-depleted stem cell transplant. The origin of the receptors is a male patient aged 10 to 17 who had a stem cell transplant for acute lymphoblastic leukemia, so the T cells may come from the graft donor.

CDR3 amino acids: CASREDRGLGTEAFF. The CDR3 region has the DNA TGTGCCAGCAGAGAAGACAGGGGGCTCGGAACTGAAGCTTTCTTT. The V call is TRBV12-3 or TRBV12-4, the J call TRBJ1-1; 10 nucleotides agree with TRBD1. After removal of 6 bases from V and 5 bases from J, the junction contained 9 bases not matched to a gene. The CDR3 contains 15 residues.

The sample holds a few counts of this clonotype. The V gene is TRBV20-1, the J gene TRBJ2-1; 8 nucleotides agree with TRBD2. V lost 4 bases and J lost 4; bases outside the gene matches: 6. The germline gives CDR1 DFQATT, CDR2 SNEGSKA (reference sequence). This CDR3 comprises 14 residues. The CDR3: CSATGLVSYNEQFF. The CDR3 nucleotides are TGCAGTGCTACGGGACTAGTATCATACAATGAGCAGTTCTTC.

V is TRBV20-1 and J is TRBJ2-1, with D possibly called TRBD1 or TRBD2 (6 bases each). Looked up from germline, CDR1 is DFQATT and CDR2 is SNEGSKA (reference sequence). Trimming removed 1 base at V and 1 base at J, with 23 bases between. This CDR3 region has 19 residues. CDR3 loop: CSARAGGRVYGGSYNEQFF. DNA of the CDR3: TGCAGTGCTAGAGCTGGGGGGCGCGTCTATGGGGGGTCCTACAATGAGCAGTTCTTC.

The chain is built from TRBV7-9 and TRBJ1-2; D is ambiguous. The CDR3 contains 15 residues. Per the germline V gene, CDR1 is SEHNR and CDR2 is FQNEAQ (reference sequence). V was pared by 6 bases and J by 2 bases, with 16 bases between. The CDR3 protein is CASSSQPAGNYGYTF. The CDR3 DNA is TGTGCCAGCAGTTCACAACCGGCCGGGAACTATGGCTACACCTTC.

The chain employs TRBV13 and TRBJ2-1; 12 nucleotides match TRBD2. The CDR3 contains 16 residues. Looked up from germline, CDR1 is PRHDT and CDR2 is FYEKMQ (reference sequence). J was trimmed by 4 bases and V by 4 bases; bases with no gene match: 5. Here the CDR3 DNA reads TGTGCCAGCAGCTCCCCGACTAGCGGGGGATACAATGAGCAGTTCTTC. Protein: CASSSPTSGGYNEQFF.